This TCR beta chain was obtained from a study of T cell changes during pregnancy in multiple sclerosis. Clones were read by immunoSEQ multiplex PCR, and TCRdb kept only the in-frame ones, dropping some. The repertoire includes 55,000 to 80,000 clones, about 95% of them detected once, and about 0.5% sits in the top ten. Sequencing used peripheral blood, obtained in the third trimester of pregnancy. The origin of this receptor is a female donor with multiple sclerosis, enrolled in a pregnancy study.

CDR3 amino acids: CASKDRNNSPLHF. The CDR3 DNA sequence: TGTGCCAGTAAGGACAGAAATAATTCACCCCTCCACTTT. This chain uses TRBV27 with TRBJ1-6, with a weak D call TRBD1 (6 bases). The length of the CDR3 is 13 residues. Trimming left V 9 bases short and J 5 bases short, with 11 bases between. Germline V gives CDR1 MNHEY, CDR2 SMNVEV (reference sequence).